This TCR beta chain was profiled in a study of blood T cell repertoires in COVID-19. Study-wide context: The origin of the acute and convalescent COVID-19 samples was the United States, Italy and Spain. The analysed material was cDNA or gDNA that came from T cells, B-cell-depleted T cells, or PBMCs.

The germline V and J ends were trimmed by 6 bases and 0 bases, with 5 bases remaining between them. This CDR3 contains 12 residues. In the authors' methods: How many nucleated cells were present was estimated from reference gene primer amplification. Data came from immunoSEQ multiplex PCR; TCRdb stores just in-frame clones and leaves some out. The V and J calls and clone size are taken from that table; D and trimming were inferred from the DNA. The sample holds 68,000 or so clones, 86% seen once. This receptor was obtained from a man over 45 with acute or convalescent COVID-19. V usage is TRBV12-3 or TRBV12-4 and J usage is TRBJ1-1; D is unclear. Sequencing was performed on peripheral blood. In DNA, the CDR3 is TGTGCCAGCAGCATCATGAACACTGAAGCTTTCTTT. Protein product: CASSIMNTEAFF.